The clone carrying this T cell receptor beta chain was found many times. Its antigen is not known. The data are from a study of identical twins. From germline, CDR1 is LNHNV and CDR2 YYDKDF (reference sequence). CDR3 length: 18 amino acids. V dropped 1 base and J dropped 0 bases, with 16 bases sitting between them. Whole-study results and caveats: Models underestimated out-of-frame TCR alpha sharing in monozygotic twins. Invariant MAIT and iNKT cells may have partly biased zero-insertion analyses.

Unique molecular identifiers were in the cDNA, with template-switch universal primer binding. TCRdb reprocessed the 5' RACE reads with MiXCR, giving one entry per CDR3 protein. The sample gives about 240,000 distinct CDR3 sequences, roughly 13% of which show up once; 4% to 5% is in the top ten. These records were also assigned to another study, of yellow fever vaccine responses in identical twins. This second report adds: The T cell response to vaccination in identical twins was reportedly partly convergent and partly personalized.

The sample was memory (CD45RO+) T cells sorted from blood. The V call is TRBV15, the J call TRBJ2-1; D might be TRBD2 (6 bases). This clonotype was sampled from a woman aged 18 to 35 in good health. The CDR3 nucleotides are TGTGCCACCAGCAGAGGAGCCGGGACTCGAAGCTCCTACAATGAGCAGTTCTTC. As protein: CATSRGAGTRSSYNEQFF.